These T cell receptor beta chains were read from a single sample in a study of T cell responses to AZD1222 COVID-19 vaccine. Libraries were prepared by immunoSEQ multiplex PCR; TCRdb keeps only in-frame clonotypes and omits some of them. Of 100,000 or so clones listed, 87% were seen once; the top ten hold 15%. The specimen comprised peripheral blood, sampled on day 0 of AZD1222 vaccination. These receptors were obtained from an adult in good health. Each CDR3 is given with its conserved first and last residue. Fields, in order: V gene, clone size, D gene, J gene, CDR3 DNA, CDR3 protein. A D gene is named only where the DNA matches it firmly. Not all rows give a size; the values are once, few, many and, for expanded clones, a class.

TRBV15	NA	NA	TRBJ1-3	TGTGCCACCAGCAGGCGGGGAGTAGGCTTTGGAAACACCATATATTTT	CATSRRGVGFGNTIYF
TRBV10-2	NA	NA	TRBJ2-7	TGCGCCAGCAGTGAGGAGACAGGCGCCTACGAGCAGTACTTC	CASSEETGAYEQYF
TRBV27	NA	TRBD1	TRBJ1-2	TGTGCCAGCAGTTTAGAGGGGGCTGGTGGCTACACCTTC	CASSLEGAGGYTF
TRBV6-2/TRBV6-3	NA	NA	TRBJ1-1	TGTGCCAGCAGTTACTCGACTCCGGGCACTGAAGCTTTCTTT	CASSYSTPGTEAFF
TRBV19	NA	NA	TRBJ2-1	TGTGCCAGTAGTATGAGCGTAAGCTCCTACAATGAGCAGTTCTTC	CASSMSVSSYNEQFF
TRBV6-1	NA	NA	TRBJ1-5	TGTGCCAGCAGTGAGTTTGGCAATCAGCCCCAGCATTTT	CASSEFGNQPQHF
TRBV5-1	once	NA	TRBJ1-6	TGCGCCAGCAGCTTTGGAGGGGGAGCGGGTAATTCACCCCTCCACTTT	CASSFGGGAGNSPLHF
TRBV5-7	NA	TRBD1	TRBJ1-1	TGTGCCAGCAGTCCTGAGAGGACAGGGCGGACTGAAGCTTTCTTT	CASSPERTGRTEAFF
TRBV7-2	NA	TRBD1	TRBJ1-3	TGTGCCAGCAGCTTATCGACAGGGGGCACTGGAAACACCATATATTTT	CASSLSTGGTGNTIYF
TRBV5-1	NA	NA	TRBJ2-1	TGCGCCAGCAGCTTGAACGGGATCTACAATGAGCAGTTCTTC	CASSLNGIYNEQFF
TRBV7-2	NA	NA	TRBJ1-2	TGTGCCAGCAGCTCTCGACAGGCTGACTATGGCTACACCTTC	CASSSRQADYGYTF
TRBV6-5	NA	TRBD1	TRBJ1-1	TGTGCCAGCAGTTCTAACCCCAGGGGGCAACGAGCTTTCTTT	CASSSNPRGQRAFF
TRBV2	few	TRBD1	TRBJ1-1	TGTGCCAGCAGTGAAATCCAGGGGGTTGGCTCTGAAGCTTTCTTT	CASSEIQGVGSEAFF
TRBV24-1	NA	TRBD1	TRBJ2-1	TGTGCCACCAGTGATCCCGGACAGGCCTTAGTCAATGAGCAGTTCTTC	CATSDPGQALVNEQFF
TRBV11-3	NA	TRBD2	TRBJ2-1	TGTGCCAGCAGCCAGAGACTAGCGGGAGGTGGAAATGAGCAGTTCTTC	CASSQRLAGGGNEQFF
TRBV2	once	NA	TRBJ1-2	TGTGCCAGCAGTGTGGATCCGAGGGTTTCCTATGGCTACACCTTC	CASSVDPRVSYGYTF
TRBV5-6	NA	NA	TRBJ1-6	TGTGCCAGCAGCTTGCTAACGGGTAATTCACCCCTCCACTTT	CASSLLTGNSPLHF
TRBV29-1	NA	TRBD1	TRBJ1-2	TGCAGCGTGATCCGGGACAGGGGGTCTAACTATGGCTACACCTTC	CSVIRDRGSNYGYTF
TRBV10-3	NA	TRBD1	TRBJ1-1	TGTGCCATCAGGGGACAGGGGGAGAACACTGAAGCTTTCTTT	CAIRGQGENTEAFF
TRBV7-2	once	NA	TRBJ2-5	TGTGCCAGCAGCTTAGTTGGCGCGACGGAGGACCAGTACTTC	CASSLVGATEDQYF